This T cell receptor beta chain was obtained from a study of T cells in Graves' hyperthyroidism and ophthalmopathy. Study-level background: The authors collected peripheral blood at initial diagnosis, before any treatment. Regarding the study as a whole: Stable hyperthyroidism was told apart from ophthalmopathy by a model built on 13 V-J features.

Trimming took 6 bases from V and 0 from J, leaving 9 bases between them. There are 15 residues in the CDR3. TCR beta CDR3 regions were amplified from RNA transcripts. With the HTBI primer set, the TCR CDR3 went through a first round of RT-PCR. A single record per CDR3 protein comes from TCRdb applying MiXCR to the multiplex PCR reads. The table has under 650,000 distinct CDR3 sequences, around 16% seen once; the top ten hold less than 4.5%. Exclusions: uncontrolled infection, other autoimmune disease, pregnancy, lactation. Orbital computed tomography and thyroid ultrasound, together with serum TRAb and thyroxine and clinical symptoms, were used for diagnoses. This clonotype was detected ten times or more. Its cognate antigen is unknown.

Sequenced: blood. The chain links TRBV12-3 or TRBV12-4 to TRBJ2-6; no definite D call. This clonotype originated in a woman aged 25 to 39 with Graves' hyperthyroidism. The CDR3 reads CASSPDPSGANVLTF. The CDR3 DNA reads as TGTGCCAGCAGCCCCGACCCCTCTGGGGCCAACGTCCTGACTTTC.